This T cell receptor (beta chain) was obtained from a study of T cells in Graves' hyperthyroidism and ophthalmopathy. Looking at the study overall: Specimen type is peripheral blood, collected at initial diagnosis prior to any treatment.

Researchers took RNA transcripts and amplified the TCR beta CDR3 regions from them. HTBI primers were employed in a first-round RT-PCR of the TCR CDR3. A single record per CDR3 protein comes from TCRdb applying MiXCR to the multiplex PCR reads. The data contain a few hundred thousand distinct CDR3 sequences, 12% to 15% of them singletons. In this sample, this clonotype turned up many times. PBMCs stemmed from over 7.5 ml fresh peripheral blood. Sample: blood. This TCR came from a woman aged 40 to 50 with Graves' hyperthyroidism.

CDR3 nucleotides: TGTGCCAGCAGCCCTCAGGGGTTCGGCACCGGGGAGCTGTTTTTT. It codes for CASSPQGFGTGELFF. The rearrangement links TRBV3-1 to TRBJ2-2, with D possibly being TRBD1 (6 bases). This CDR3 has 15 amino acids. The ends were cut back, 4 bases at V and 4 bases at J, with 13 bases in the middle. In germline, CDR1 is LGHDT, CDR2 YNNKEL (reference sequence).